A single sample gave rise to the 31 T cell receptor beta chains below, sequenced in a study of cytomegalovirus exposure and HLA in healthy donors. Sequencing used immunoSEQ multiplex PCR; TCRdb keeps in-frame clones, though not all of them. Of about 82,000 clones listed, 90% to 95% are singletons. Sequencing used PBMCs. The receptors were sampled from a woman between 18 and 30 years old in good health and CMV-seronegative.

This chain joins TRBV27 and TRBJ1-6, with 8 bases fitting TRBD1. Germline V gene data show CDR1 as MNHEY and CDR2 as SMNVEV (reference sequence). Trimming took 1 base from V and 9 from J; bases not matched to a gene: 8. The CDR3 is 16 amino acids. The CDR3 DNA follows: TGTGCCAGCAGTTTATTTGGGACAGGAAGAGGTTCACCCCTCCACTTT. Protein product: CASSLFGTGRGSPLHF.

The chain uses TRBV7-9 and TRBJ2-1, with 9 bases matching TRBD1. V shed 8 bases and J 9 bases; nucleotides not matched to a gene: 11. The CDR3 consists of 14 residues. From germline, CDR1 is SEHNR and CDR2 FQNEAQ (reference sequence). CDR3 amino acids: CASVPGQGYGEQFF. DNA for the CDR3: TGTGCCAGCGTTCCGGGACAGGGATACGGTGAGCAGTTCTTC.

The chain links TRBV27 to TRBJ1-1, with no clear D. CDR1 MNHEY and CDR2 SMNVEV come from the germline V gene (reference sequence). Trimming removed 3 bases from V and 3 bases from J, with 8 bases in between. The CDR3 extends over 13 amino acids. Here the CDR3 reads CASSLGVYTEAFF. The CDR3 DNA reads as TGTGCCAGCAGTTTGGGCGTCTACACTGAAGCTTTCTTT.

The chain has TRBV5-1 and TRBJ1-2; D uncertain. Germline V lookup: CDR1 SGHRS, CDR2 YFSETQ. The V end lost 0 bases, the J end lost 9 bases, and 24 bases lay between the germline ends. This CDR3 has 17 residues. The CDR3 is CASSLGQSARVKGSYTF. CDR3 nucleotides: TGCGCCAGCAGCTTGGGGCAATCGGCGAGGGTAAAAGGGAGCTACACCTTC.

The chain has TRBV6-5 and TRBJ2-7, with 8 bases aligning to TRBD2. Trimming took 8 bases from V and 1 from J; bases not matched to a gene: 7. Germline V CDR1 and CDR2: MNHEY, SVGAGI. The CDR3 runs 14 residues. The CDR3 DNA reads TGTGCCAGCGTCCCGGGGGGGCGGTCCTACGAGCAGTACTTC. Residues: CASVPGGRSYEQYF.

V and J are TRBV5-1 and TRBJ1-2; 9 bases agree with TRBD1. V lost 0 bases, J lost 5 bases, and 11 bases stayed unmatched. The CDR3 sequence is 17 residues long. Germline lookup yields CDR1 SGHRS and CDR2 YFSETQ. This CDR3 reads CASSLELNRGRRYGYTF. CDR3 coding DNA: TGCGCCAGCAGCTTGGAGCTTAACAGGGGGCGCAGGTATGGCTACACCTTC.

The rearrangement joins TRBV19 to TRBJ2-5; D is possibly TRBD2 (6 bases). Trimming took 0 bases from V and 5 from J, leaving 31 bases between them. The CDR3 runs to 21 residues. CDR1 and CDR2 (germline): LNHDA, SQIVND (reference sequence). Here the CDR3 reads CASSIDPRSRARAGLHETQYF. The CDR3 DNA reads as TGTGCCAGTAGTATAGATCCCAGATCACGGGCCCGGGCGGGGCTGCACGAGACCCAGTACTTC.

This clone appeared a single time. This sequence joins TRBV7-6 and TRBJ2-7; TRBD1 is a possible D gene (5 bases). The V end lost 4 bases, the J end lost 1 base, and 14 bases lay between the germline ends. Germline-derived CDR1 and CDR2 are SGHVS and FNYEAQ. The CDR3 has 15 amino acids. The CDR3 coding sequence is TGTGCCAGCAGCTCACAGGATGGGCCGTCCTACGAGCAGTACTTC. Translation: CASSSQDGPSYEQYF. The entire variable domain, with the rest obtained from reference TRBV7-6 and TRBJ2-7, is as follows: GAGVSQSPRYKVTKRGQDVALRCDPISGHVSLYWYRQALGQGPEFLTYFNYEAQQDKSGLPNDRFSAERPEGSISTLTIQRTEQRDSAMYRCASSSQDGPSYEQYFGPGTRLTVT.

The chain is built from TRBV7-2 and TRBJ1-6; a weak D match, TRBD1 (5 bases). CDR3 size: 14 residues. CDR1 and CDR2 (germline): SGHTA, FQGNSA. Trimming left V 1 base short and J 7 bases short, with 8 bases between. CDR3 DNA sequence: TGTGCCAGCAGCTTAGTGAGACAGAATTCACCCCTCCACTTT. Amino acids: CASSLVRQNSPLHF.

The CDR3 DNA follows: TGTGCCAGCAGTTTAACACAGGGGATTAGCACAGATACGCAGTATTTT. This sequence encodes CASSLTQGISTDTQYF. The rearrangement links TRBV28 to TRBJ2-3; 7 bases line up with TRBD1. V shed 2 bases, J shed 0 bases, and the junction held 5 bases outside the gene matches. There are 16 residues in the CDR3. Per germline, CDR1 MDHEN and CDR2 SYDVKM.

The chain recombines TRBV30 with TRBJ2-3; 7 bases match TRBD1. The V gene's germline CDR1 is GTSNPN and CDR2 SVGIG (reference sequence). This CDR3 comprises 15 residues. The trim removed 5 bases at V and 0 bases at J, leaving 8 bases unmatched. The CDR3 protein is CAWQTGTDSTDTQYF. The DNA for the CDR3 is TGTGCCTGGCAGACCGGGACAGATAGCACAGATACGCAGTATTTT.

This clone has a single count. The chain uses TRBV9 and TRBJ1-2, with TRBD1 as a possible D gene (6 bases). V gave up 6 bases and J gave up 8 bases, with 23 bases separating them. The CDR3 is 15 amino acids. Germline lookup yields CDR1 SGDLS and CDR2 YYNGEE. The chain's CDR3 is CASTPGRAGVGGYTF. The CDR3 bases are TGTGCCAGCACTCCAGGACGCGCAGGGGTAGGAGGCTACACCTTC.

Notes on this clone: At one end the junction does not follow the germline gene, possibly because of a read error. The chain couples TRBV19 to TRBJ2-7; 10 bases line up with TRBD2. Germline-derived CDR1 and CDR2 are LNHDA and SQIVND (reference sequence). There are 14 residues in the CDR3. CDR3 in DNA: TGTGCCAATAGTATTAGCGGGAGGACCTACGAGCAGTACTTC. Residues: CANSISGRTYEQYF.

This rearrangement joins TRBV7-6 to TRBJ2-2; maybe TRBD2 (5 bases). This CDR3 is built from 14 residues. The germline CDR1 and CDR2 sequences are SGHVS and FNYEAQ. V shed 4 bases and J shed 3 bases, with 9 bases lying between them. The DNA for the CDR3 is TGTGCCAGCAGCTCAACGGGATACACCGGGGAGCTGTTTTTT. Translated: CASSSTGYTGELFF.

This rearrangement joins TRBV5-1 to TRBJ2-7, with 7 bases fitting TRBD1. CDR1 and CDR2 from the germline V gene are SGHRS and YFSETQ. This CDR3 has 14 amino acids. The J segment lost 4 bases and the V segment lost 0 bases, leaving 4 bases of the junction unmatched. The CDR3 is CASSLEGQKYEQYF. DNA for the CDR3: TGCGCCAGCAGCTTGGAGGGACAGAAATACGAGCAGTACTTC. The full variable domain, in which reference TRBV5-1 and TRBJ2-7 provide the parts outside the CDR3, is KAGVTQTPRYLIKTRGQQVTLSCSPISGHRSVSWYQQTPGQGLQFLFEYFSETQRNKGNFPGRFSGRQFSNSRSEMNVSTLELGDSALYLCASSLEGQKYEQYFGPGTRLTVT.

This chain uses TRBV29-1 with TRBJ2-7; TRBD2 matches at 9 bases. The CDR3 is made up of 13 amino acids. Germline lookup yields CDR1 SQVTM and CDR2 ANQGSEA. Trimming cost V 4 bases and J 6 bases; bases outside gene matches: 7. CDR3 sequence (DNA): TGCAGCGTTGCCCTAGCGGGAAGAGGCGAGCAGTACTTC. Translation gives CSVALAGRGEQYF.

In its sample, this clone was seen a few times. The chain is built from TRBV7-2 and TRBJ2-7, with 11 positions matching TRBD2. V trimming: 5 bases; J trimming: 3 bases; junction bases outside the gene matches: 6. This CDR3 is 15 amino acids long. Per the germline V gene, CDR1 is SGHTA and CDR2 is FQGNSA. CDR3 sequence (DNA): TGTGCCAGCAGCGAGACTAGCGGGAAAAACTACGAGCAGTACTTC. Amino acid sequence: CASSETSGKNYEQYF.

CDR3 residues: CASSPDRDQPQHF. The DNA for the CDR3 is TGTGCCAGCAGCCCTGACAGGGATCAGCCCCAGCATTTT. The chain uses TRBV7-2 and TRBJ1-5, with 7 bases identical to TRBD1. V was clipped by 5 bases and J by 5 bases; unmatched bases: 3. Germline assignment: CDR1 SGHTA and CDR2 FQGNSA. This CDR3 has 13 amino acids.

The chain has TRBV29-1 and TRBJ2-1; the match to TRBD2 covers 10 bases. The CDR3 extends over 14 amino acids. CDR1 is SQVTM and CDR2 is ANQGSEA in the germline V gene. The ends lost 2 bases at V and 7 bases at J; junction bases unmatched: 5. The CDR3 spells CSVELAGVWNEQFF. The CDR3, as DNA: TGCAGCGTTGAACTAGCGGGAGTTTGGAATGAGCAGTTCTTC.

This rearrangement joins TRBV28 to TRBJ1-1; TRBD1 agrees at 7 bases. The CDR3 is 13 amino acids. Per the germline V gene, CDR1 is MDHEN and CDR2 is SYDVKM. The junction had 9 bases not matched to a gene; V was cut back by 7 bases and J by 7 bases. The CDR3 sequence is CASKVIRQGEAFF. The CDR3 nucleotides read TGTGCCAGCAAGGTAATCAGACAGGGTGAAGCTTTCTTT.

The chain is built from TRBV6-1 and TRBJ1-5; D may be TRBD1 (5 bases). Trimming shortened V by 11 bases and J by 5 bases, and 22 bases separated the two germline ends. This CDR3 has 15 residues. Per germline, CDR1 MNHNS and CDR2 SASEGT. The CDR3 nucleotides read TGTGCCGGATCAGTACACCAGGGAAGGTATCAGCCCCAGCATTTT. It is translated as CAGSVHQGRYQPQHF.

The chain employs TRBV7-9 and TRBJ2-7; TRBD1 matches at 11 bases. The CDR3 covers 15 residues. J lost 4 bases, V lost 4 bases, and 6 bases had no gene match. CDR1 is SEHNR and CDR2 is FQNEAQ in the germline V gene (reference sequence). The CDR3 nucleotides read TGTGCCAGCAGCTCCGGACAGGGGGCGCAATACGAGCAGTACTTC. Its translation: CASSSGQGAQYEQYF.

Here the CDR3 reads CASSHRYSGANVLTF. CDR3 DNA: TGTGCCAGTAGCCACAGGTACTCTGGGGCCAACGTCCTGACTTTC. J is TRBJ2-6 and V is TRBV19, with a possible D match to TRBD1 (5 bases). Germline lookup yields CDR1 LNHDA and CDR2 SQIVND (reference sequence). The CDR3 contains 15 residues. V was trimmed by 6 bases and J by 0 bases, leaving 9 bases between them.

V gene TRBV4-3 combines with J gene TRBJ2-1, with TRBD2 matching 9 bases. The CDR3 length is 17 residues. Per germline, CDR1 LGHNA and CDR2 YSLEER. The J segment lost 3 bases and the V segment lost 0 bases, leaving 6 bases of the junction unmatched. CDR3 nucleotides: TGCGCCAGCAGCCAAGAGCCAGCGGGGGGCCGCTACAATGAGCAGTTCTTC. Protein product: CASSQEPAGGRYNEQFF.

The CDR3 here is CASKGAVDIHNSPLHF. CDR3 DNA: TGCGCCAGCAAAGGAGCAGTGGATATCCATAATTCACCCCTCCACTTT. The J gene is TRBJ1-6, the V gene TRBV10-2; no clear D gene. With 7 bases removed from V and 5 bases from J, the gap between germline ends came to 18 bases. Germline loops: CDR1 WSHSY, CDR2 SAAADI. This CDR3 spans 16 amino acids.

The chain uses TRBV15 and TRBJ2-1; tentatively, D is TRBD2 (5 bases). V was trimmed by 0 bases and J by 6 bases, leaving 12 bases between them. The CDR3 consists of 15 residues. CDR1 is LNHNV, CDR2 YYDKDF, per germline (reference sequence). CDR3 region: CATSRDIAPSNEQFF. CDR3 DNA: TGTGCCACCAGCAGAGATATAGCGCCTAGCAATGAGCAGTTCTTC.

This clone was seen a few times. The chain is built from TRBV5-5 and TRBJ2-7; 7 bases align to TRBD2. Per germline, CDR1 SGHKS and CDR2 YYEKEE (reference sequence). V lost 3 bases to trimming and J lost 3 bases; unmatched junction nucleotides: 6. CDR3 length: 14 amino acids. The chain's CDR3 is CASSSEGTNYEQYF. Written as DNA, the CDR3 is TGTGCCAGCAGCTCGGAGGGGACTAACTACGAGCAGTACTTC.

V and J are TRBV4-1 and TRBJ2-5; 7 bases align to TRBD1. The CDR3 runs to 15 residues. Losses at the gene ends were 2 bases for V and 5 bases for J; bases not matched to a gene: 8. CDR1 and CDR2 (germline): MGHRA, YSYEKL. This CDR3 is CASSQPDRDDETQYF. The CDR3 bases are TGCGCCAGCAGCCAACCAGACAGGGACGATGAGACCCAGTACTTC.

V is TRBV7-9 and J is TRBJ1-1, with a possible D match to TRBD1 (6 bases). The CDR3 spans 13 residues. V was clipped by 4 bases and J by 2 bases, with 8 bases between them. Germline values: CDR1 SEHNR, CDR2 FQNEAQ (reference sequence). The CDR3 bases are TGTGCCAGCAGCTGGACAGTCAACACTGAAGCTTTCTTT. Its protein is CASSWTVNTEAFF.

This clone was recorded only once. The genes are TRBV4-1 and TRBJ2-7; D is perhaps TRBD1 (5 bases). Germline lookup yields CDR1 MGHRA and CDR2 YSYEKL. Trimming took 0 bases from V and 3 from J, leaving 15 bases between them. The CDR3 is 16 residues long. The CDR3, as DNA: TGCGCCAGCAGCCAAGATCCTGCGCAGGGCGGCTACGAGCAGTACTTC. This translates into CASSQDPAQGGYEQYF.

The V gene is TRBV15, the J gene TRBJ1-2; D unclear. The germline V gene encodes CDR1 LNHNV and CDR2 YYDKDF (reference sequence). CDR3 length equals 14 residues. V shed 0 bases and J shed 7 bases, with 12 bases lying between them. CDR3 amino acids: CATSRDLPRGGYTF. CDR3 coding DNA: TGTGCCACCAGCAGAGATCTCCCCCGGGGTGGCTACACCTTC.